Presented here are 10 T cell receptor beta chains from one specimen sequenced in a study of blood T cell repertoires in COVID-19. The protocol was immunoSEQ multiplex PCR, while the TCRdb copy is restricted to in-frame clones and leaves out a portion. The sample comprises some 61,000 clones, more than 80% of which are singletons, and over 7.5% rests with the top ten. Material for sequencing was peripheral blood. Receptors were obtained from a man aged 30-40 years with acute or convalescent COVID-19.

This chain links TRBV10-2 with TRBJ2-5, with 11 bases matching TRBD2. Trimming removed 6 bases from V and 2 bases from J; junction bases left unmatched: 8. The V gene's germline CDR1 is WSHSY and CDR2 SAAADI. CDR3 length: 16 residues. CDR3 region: CASRMTSGVGQETQYF. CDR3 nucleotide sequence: TGCGCCAGCAGGATGACTAGCGGGGTTGGACAAGAGACCCAGTACTTC.

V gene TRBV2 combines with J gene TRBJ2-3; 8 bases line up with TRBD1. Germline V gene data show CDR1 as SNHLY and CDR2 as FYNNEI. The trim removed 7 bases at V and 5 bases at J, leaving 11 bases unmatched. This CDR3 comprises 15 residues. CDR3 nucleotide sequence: TGTGCCAGCACCCCCAGGGGGCGACAGTTAGATACGCAGTATTTT. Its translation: CASTPRGRQLDTQYF.

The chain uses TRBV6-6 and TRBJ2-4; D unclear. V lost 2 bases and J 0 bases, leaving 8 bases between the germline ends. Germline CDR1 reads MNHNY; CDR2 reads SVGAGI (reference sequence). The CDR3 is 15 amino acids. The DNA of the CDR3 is TGTGCCAGCAGTTACGACTCCATAGCCAAAAACATTCAGTACTTC. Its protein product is CASSYDSIAKNIQYF.

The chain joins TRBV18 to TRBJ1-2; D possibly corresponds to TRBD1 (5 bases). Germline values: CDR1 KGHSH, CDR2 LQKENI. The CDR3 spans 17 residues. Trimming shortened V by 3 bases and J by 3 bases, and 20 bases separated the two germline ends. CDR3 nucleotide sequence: TGTGCCAGCTCACCTCGTAGTATCGGGACTACCCACTATGGCTACACCTTC. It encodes CASSPRSIGTTHYGYTF.

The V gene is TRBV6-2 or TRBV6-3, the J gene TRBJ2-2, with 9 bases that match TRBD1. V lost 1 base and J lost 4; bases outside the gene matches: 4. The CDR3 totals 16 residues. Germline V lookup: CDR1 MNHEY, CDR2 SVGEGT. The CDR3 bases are TGTGCCAGCAGTTACTGGGGACAGGGTGGCACCGGGGAGCTGTTTTTT. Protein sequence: CASSYWGQGGTGELFF.

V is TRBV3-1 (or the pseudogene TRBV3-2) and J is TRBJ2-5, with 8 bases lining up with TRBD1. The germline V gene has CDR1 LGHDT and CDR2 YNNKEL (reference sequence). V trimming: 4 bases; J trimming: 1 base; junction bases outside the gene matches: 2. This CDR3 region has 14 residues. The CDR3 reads CASSRGQGQETQYF. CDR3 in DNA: TGTGCCAGCAGCCGAGGACAGGGCCAAGAGACCCAGTACTTC.

DNA of the CDR3: TGTGCCAGCAGCTTAAGGACAGGGGGCTCTGGGGCCAACGTCCTGACTTTC. This encodes CASSLRTGGSGANVLTF. This chain links TRBV7-9 with TRBJ2-6; 10 nucleotides line up with TRBD1. Losses at the gene ends were 2 bases for V and 0 bases for J; bases not matched to a gene: 1. In germline, CDR1 is SEHNR, CDR2 FQNEAQ (reference sequence). The CDR3 runs 17 residues.

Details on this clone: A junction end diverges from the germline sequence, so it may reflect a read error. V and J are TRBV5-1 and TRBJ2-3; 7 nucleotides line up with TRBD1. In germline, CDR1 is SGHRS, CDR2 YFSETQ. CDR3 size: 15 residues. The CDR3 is CASSLERGRTDTQYF. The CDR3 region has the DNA TGCGCCAGCAGCTTAGAAAGGGGGCGCACGGATACGCAGTATTTT.

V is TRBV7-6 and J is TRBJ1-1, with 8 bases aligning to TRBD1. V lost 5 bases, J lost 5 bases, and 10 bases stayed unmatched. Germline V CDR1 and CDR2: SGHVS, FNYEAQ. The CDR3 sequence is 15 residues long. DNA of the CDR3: TGTGCCAGCAGCCCACAGGGGGTGATTGGGACTGAAGCTTTCTTT. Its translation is CASSPQGVIGTEAFF.

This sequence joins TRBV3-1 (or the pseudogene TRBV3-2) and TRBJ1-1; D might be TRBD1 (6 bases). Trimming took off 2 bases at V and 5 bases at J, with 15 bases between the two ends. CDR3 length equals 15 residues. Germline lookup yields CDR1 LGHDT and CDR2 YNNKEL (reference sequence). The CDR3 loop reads CASSQQGQILTEAFF. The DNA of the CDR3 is TGTGCCAGCAGCCAACAAGGACAGATCCTTACTGAAGCTTTCTTT.